This TCR beta chain was sequenced for a study of T cells after yellow fever vaccination (dated by TCRdb to the late 2010s). For the study in its entirety: Libraries from fractions with low cell numbers were prepared with the SMART-Seq v4 Ultra Low Input RNA kit. Bulk PBMC replicates and cell subsets were isolated from blood drawn at multiple timepoints before and after both primary and secondary immunization. Bulk TCR alpha and beta repertoires were sequenced longitudinally to track T-cell clones before and after primary and booster YFV17D yellow fever vaccination. Two healthy male donors made up the cohort, one aged 18 to 29 years and the other aged 30 to 40 years.

This clonotype was counted between two and nine times. Its antigen is not yet known. Per-nucleotide qualities are absent, and no much larger clonotype sits a single base away. What this sample's treatment or condition label stands for: live attenuated yellow fever vaccine strain. At every blood-draw timepoint, two biological replicates of bulk PBMCs were collected. PBMCs were isolated from peripheral blood using a standard Ficoll-Paque protocol. RNA was extracted with TriZol from bulk PBMCs, CD4 and CD8 fractions, and dextramer-positive and dextramer-negative fractions. TCR cDNA was synthesized by 5'RACE template switching, which introduced a universal primer site and unique molecular identifiers. cDNA synthesis was primed from both the TCR alpha and TCR beta constant segments. Library amplification used two PCR steps, and the second PCR step added sample barcodes and sequencing adapters. Sequencing of libraries was done on Illumina HiSeq 2500 (2x100 bp) or NovaSeq (2x150 bp). For the original study's pipeline: MIGEC was used to demultiplex reads and collapse the reads into UMI consensus sequences, and MiXCR was used for V(D)J alignment. Vaccine-responding clonotypes were identified with edgeR using replicate PBMC samples, with FDR below 0.01 and a log2 fold change above 5 up to day 15 being required. Bulk clonotypes were assigned CD4 or CD8 identity according to which sequenced CD4 or CD8 repertoire held them at higher abundance. The public sequencing data were trimmed at Q25 with fastp and processed into clonotypes with MiXCR by TCRdb, which kept only in-frame beta chains. Each record represents a unique CDR3 protein, reported with the most common genes and DNA among its rows. The authors' filters were not applied to this entry. The sample table holds 300,000 to 400,000 distinct CDR3 sequences, of which approximately 8% were seen once. The ten largest account for roughly 15% of the sample.

What the study reported, not specific to this receptor: Because abundant contaminating clonotypes from the bulk population could be contained in FACS-sorted repertoires, computational filtering was required. Because the study included only a couple of donors, the extent to which the findings can be generalized is limited. Most clones expanded after primary vaccination (around 96% of CD4 and 88% of CD8) were re-detected after the booster, suggesting that broad memory maintenance occurred. A small fraction of clonotypes appeared in both the CD4 and CD8 compartments, likely as a result of convergent recombination. Compared with the primary T-cell response, the secondary T-cell response was faster but weaker, reaching its peak on day 5 rather than on day 15.

V lost 11 bases and J lost 2 bases; the stretch between them is 9 bases long. CDR1 and CDR2 are read off the germline V gene as MNHEY and SVGEGT. The CDR3 has 11 amino acids, counting the end cysteine and phenylalanine. The only DNA kept is the CDR3, 33 bases in frame from the first base. Sample: PBMCs, taken about 49 days after the first yellow fever vaccination. The chain is made from TRBV6-2 or TRBV6-3 and TRBJ1-2, with the D gene not clear enough to name. The source of this sequence is a man between 18 and 29 years old who received the YFV17D yellow fever vaccine. At the DNA level, the sequence is TGTGCCGCCGACGGGAACTATGGCTACACCTTC. It translates as CAADGNYGYTF.